This is a list of T cell receptor beta chains from one sample in a study of radiotherapy plus CTLA-4 blockade in lung cancer. Data came from immunoSEQ multiplex PCR; TCRdb stores just in-frame clones and leaves some out. The sample contains 55,000 to 75,000 clones, 60% to 80% of which appear only once. This specimen was peripheral blood, taken from a patient treated with radiotherapy plus ipilimumab. The receptors come from a human donor with non-small cell lung cancer whose response to radiotherapy plus ipilimumab could not be evaluated. Some clones in this sample may be carry-over from other donors' samples. Both conserved end residues are part of each CDR3.

j_gene: TRBJ2-1; v_gene: TRBV11-3; CDR3aa: CASSLAGGSYNEQFF
j_gene: TRBJ1-2; v_gene: TRBV27; CDR3aa: CASSLGRGPSYGYTF
j_gene: TRBJ1-3; v_gene: TRBV4-3; CDR3aa: CASSQDLPGVSGNTIYF
j_gene: TRBJ2-5; v_gene: TRBV30; CDR3aa: CAWTGGGETQYF
j_gene: TRBJ2-3; v_gene: TRBV10-1; CDR3aa: CASNRTGSTDTQYF
j_gene: TRBJ1-4; v_gene: TRBV18; CDR3aa: CASSPFGRPDRGREKLFF
j_gene: TRBJ2-7; v_gene: TRBV6-1; CDR3aa: CASSQGQVYEQYF
j_gene: TRBJ2-7; v_gene: TRBV5-1; CDR3aa: CASSLPFGQVTYEQYF
j_gene: TRBJ1-4; v_gene: TRBV27; CDR3aa: CASREPQGGKLFF
j_gene: TRBJ2-7; v_gene: TRBV5-4; CDR3aa: CASSLRDRATYEQYF
j_gene: TRBJ1-2; v_gene: TRBV5-6; CDR3aa: CASSLIYRGIDGYTF
j_gene: TRBJ2-7; v_gene: TRBV7-2; CDR3aa: CASKHRPGESYEQYF
j_gene: TRBJ2-7; v_gene: TRBV30; CDR3aa: CAWKTGQGSYEQYF
j_gene: TRBJ2-7; v_gene: TRBV18; CDR3aa: CASSRSLTGTYEQYF
j_gene: TRBJ1-6; v_gene: TRBV7-9; CDR3aa: CASSYHRGYGSPLHF
j_gene: TRBJ1-4; v_gene: TRBV7-8; CDR3aa: CASTLHPSVEKLLF
j_gene: TRBJ2-5; v_gene: TRBV4-2; CDR3aa: CASSQDDPRGGGETQYF
j_gene: TRBJ2-4; v_gene: TRBV27; CDR3aa: CASSLSPWQGANIQYF
j_gene: TRBJ1-5; v_gene: TRBV2; CDR3aa: CASSAEEGAPQHF
j_gene: TRBJ2-3; v_gene: TRBV13; CDR3aa: CASSFSVSNTQYF
j_gene: TRBJ1-4; v_gene: TRBV27; CDR3aa: CASSLNRGLTNEKLFF
j_gene: TRBJ1-2; v_gene: TRBV2; CDR3aa: CASRMTGGNGYTF
j_gene: TRBJ1-4; v_gene: TRBV25-1; CDR3aa: CASSEHGALNEKLFF
j_gene: TRBJ2-7; v_gene: TRBV6-1; CDR3aa: CASSEEEDRGSYEQYF